The 20 T cell receptor beta chains below all came from one sample that was sequenced in a study of shared clonotypes between healthy human individuals. Assay: immunoSEQ multiplex PCR; the TCRdb copy retains only in-frame clones and omits some. In the table there are about 2.4 million clones, 93% of which are singletons. The source material was naive CD4+ T cells from PBMCs. Regarding subset: CD45RA+ positively selected. The receptors were gathered from a young man in good health. Some clones in this sample may be carry-over from other donors' samples.

The chain carries TRBV5-1 and TRBJ1-4; 7 bases align to TRBD1. Per the germline V gene, CDR1 is SGHRS and CDR2 is YFSETQ. This CDR3 is 14 amino acids long. V gave up 4 bases and J gave up 4 bases; unmatched junction bases: 4. CDR3 region: CASSPGQFNEKLFF. The CDR3 bases are TGCGCCAGCAGCCCGGGACAGTTTAATGAAAAACTGTTTTTT.

The chain couples TRBV30 to TRBJ1-6; D is perhaps TRBD1 (5 bases). The CDR3 sequence is 14 residues long. CDR1 GTSNPN and CDR2 SVGIG come from the germline V gene (reference sequence). Trimming removed 3 bases from V and 9 bases from J, with 15 bases in between. The CDR3 reads CAWRRRAGLSPLHF. CDR3 coding DNA: TGTGCCTGGAGGCGGAGGGCAGGGCTTTCACCCCTCCACTTT.

V and J are TRBV6-4 and TRBJ2-1; TRBD2 agrees at 12 bases. The CDR3 spans 14 residues. Trimming at V came to 7 bases and at J to 7 bases, leaving 5 bases not matched to a gene. Germline CDR1 is MRHNA and CDR2 is SNTAGT. The CDR3 spells CASIRLAGENEQFF. CDR3 nucleotides: TGTGCCAGCATTAGACTAGCGGGAGAAAATGAGCAGTTCTTC.

V usage is TRBV19 and J usage is TRBJ2-7; D not resolved. Germline V lookup: CDR1 LNHDA, CDR2 SQIVND (reference sequence). The CDR3 is 14 residues long. Deletions cut 3 bases from V and 2 bases from J, with 11 bases between. The chain's CDR3 is CASSIGVFPYEQYF. The CDR3 DNA follows: TGTGCCAGTAGTATTGGTGTATTCCCCTACGAGCAGTACTTC. The full variable domain, in which reference TRBV19 and TRBJ2-7 provide the parts outside the CDR3, is DGGITQSPKYLFRKEGQNVTLSCEQNLNHDAMYWYRQDPGQGLRLIYYSQIVNDFQKGDIAEGYSVSREKKESFPLTVTSAQKNPTAFYLCASSIGVFPYEQYFGPGTRLTVT.

The rearrangement uses TRBV28 and TRBJ1-5, with TRBD1 matching over 8 bases. V dropped 5 bases and J dropped 9; count of bases not matched to a gene: 12. Per the germline V gene, CDR1 is MDHEN and CDR2 is SYDVKM. There are 15 residues in the CDR3. CDR3: CASSLGQVKGGPQHF. In DNA, the CDR3 is TGTGCCAGCAGTCTGGGACAGGTTAAAGGAGGGCCCCAGCATTTT. Full variable domain (rest looked up from reference TRBV28 and TRBJ1-5): DVKVTQSSRYLVKRTGEKVFLECVQDMDHENMFWYRQDPGLGLRLIYFSYDVKMKEKGDIPEGYSVSREKKERFSLILESASTNQTSMYLCASSLGQVKGGPQHFGDGTRLSIL.

The chain uses TRBV5-1 and TRBJ1-1; no definite D call. Germline V gene data show CDR1 as SGHRS and CDR2 as YFSETQ. V gave up 4 bases and J gave up 1 base, with 14 bases separating them. The CDR3 loop spans 15 amino acids. CDR3 protein: CASSDKRAGNTEAFF. The CDR3 DNA reads TGCGCCAGCAGCGATAAGCGGGCAGGGAACACTGAAGCTTTCTTT.

The chain joins TRBV28 to TRBJ1-1; TRBD1 aligns across 7 bases. V was clipped by 2 bases and J by 11 bases; unmatched bases: 5. Germline CDR1 reads MDHEN; CDR2 reads SYDVKM. The CDR3 totals 12 residues. The CDR3 region has the DNA TGTGCCAGCAGTTTACAGGGGGTAAGTGCTTTCTTT. Translating it yields CASSLQGVSAFF.

The chain combines TRBV7-3 with TRBJ2-1; 7 bases agree with TRBD2. The CDR3 has 15 amino acids. J gave up 10 bases and V 1 base, and 10 bases lay outside the gene matches. Germline assignment: CDR1 SGHTA and CDR2 FQGTGA. The chain's CDR3 is CASSLMGGNVGEQFF. CDR3 coding DNA: TGTGCCAGCAGCTTAATGGGGGGGAACGTCGGAGAGCAGTTCTTC.

The rearrangement links TRBV5-1 to TRBJ2-7; TRBD2 matches 12 bases. The trim removed 0 bases at V and 0 bases at J, leaving 1 base unmatched. The CDR3 is 16 residues long. Germline CDR1 reads SGHRS; CDR2 reads YFSETQ. The CDR3 region is CASSLATSGSSYEQYF. CDR3 DNA: TGCGCCAGCAGCTTGGCGACTAGCGGGAGCTCCTACGAGCAGTACTTC. The full variable domain, completed using reference TRBV5-1 and TRBJ2-7, is KAGVTQTPRYLIKTRGQQVTLSCSPISGHRSVSWYQQTPGQGLQFLFEYFSETQRNKGNFPGRFSGRQFSNSRSEMNVSTLELGDSALYLCASSLATSGSSYEQYFGPGTRLTVT.

The rearrangement uses TRBV9 and TRBJ2-1; 7 bases are a match to TRBD2. Germline trimming cut 3 bases from V and 6 bases from J; bases unmatched to any gene: 15. Germline V gene lookup returns CDR1 SGDLS and CDR2 YYNGEE. CDR3 length equals 17 residues. The CDR3 loop is CASSAPGLPASSNEQFF. CDR3 nucleotide sequence: TGTGCCAGCAGCGCCCCGGGACTACCAGCCTCTTCCAATGAGCAGTTCTTC.

V and J are TRBV5-1 and TRBJ2-4; tentatively, D is TRBD2 (6 bases). V was cut by 3 bases and J by 10 bases, with 14 bases left in between. Germline values: CDR1 SGHRS, CDR2 YFSETQ. The CDR3 spans 13 residues. CDR3 protein: CASSYAGPTIQYF. The CDR3 DNA sequence: TGCGCCAGCAGCTATGCGGGGCCGACGATTCAGTACTTC.

CDR3: CASSEGWGYNQPQHF. Here the CDR3 DNA reads TGTGCCAGCAGTGAGGGGTGGGGCTACAATCAGCCCCAGCATTTT. The rearrangement uses TRBV6-1 and TRBJ1-5; TRBD1 might be the D (5 bases). CDR1 and CDR2 from the germline V gene are MNHNS and SASEGT. The CDR3 spans 15 residues. V dropped 3 bases and J dropped 3 bases, with 12 bases sitting between them.

In its sample, this clone was seen once. The chain carries TRBV5-3 and TRBJ2-7; D is tentatively TRBD1 or TRBD2 (5 bases each). TRBV5-3 is placed among ORFs of uncertain function. This CDR3 contains 13 residues. With 3 bases removed from V and 7 bases from J, the gap between germline ends came to 14 bases. Written as DNA, the CDR3 is TGTGCCAGAAGCTGTGGGACGGTAGAGGAGCAGTACTTC. This encodes CARSCGTVEEQYF.

This chain links TRBV28 with TRBJ1-2; possible D gene TRBD1, 6 bases. The CDR3 extends over 16 amino acids. The V gene's germline CDR1 is MDHEN and CDR2 SYDVKM. The V and J ends lost 6 bases and 2 bases respectively, with 19 bases between them. CDR3 sequence reads: CASRPPPGTKNYGYTF. CDR3 in DNA: TGTGCCAGCAGACCCCCCCCAGGGACAAAAAACTATGGCTACACCTTC.

The chain links TRBV9 to TRBJ2-7, with 9 nucleotides matching TRBD2. The CDR3 covers 15 residues. Germline lookup yields CDR1 SGDLS and CDR2 YYNGEE. Germline trimming cut 3 bases from V and 2 bases from J; bases unmatched to any gene: 6. In nucleotides, the CDR3 is TGTGCCAGCAGCGACGGACTAGCGCTTCCCTACGAGCAGTACTTC. Translating gives CASSDGLALPYEQYF.

V and J are TRBV20-1 and TRBJ1-1; perhaps TRBD1 as D (6 bases). In germline, CDR1 is DFQATT, CDR2 SNEGSKA (reference sequence). The CDR3 is made up of 11 amino acids. Trimming removed 6 bases from V and 10 bases from J, with 15 bases in between. In DNA, the CDR3 is TGCAGTGCCTCGCAACAGGGATCAGCTTTCTTT. This translates into CSASQQGSAFF.

The chain recombines TRBV9 with TRBJ2-1, with D maybe TRBD1 (6 bases). This CDR3 contains 12 residues. Per germline, CDR1 SGDLS and CDR2 YYNGEE. V was cut by 3 bases and J by 10 bases, with 11 bases left in between. The CDR3 region has the DNA TGTGCCAGCAGCGCGAGTAGGGGGGAGCAGTTCTTC. It specifies CASSASRGEQFF.

The chain uses TRBV28 and TRBJ1-1; D is uncertain. The CDR3 covers 17 residues. Germline lookup yields CDR1 MDHEN and CDR2 SYDVKM. V lost 5 bases and J 1 base, leaving 20 bases between the germline ends. For the CDR3, the DNA is TGTGCCAGCAGTCCAACCAGGCCCAGGAAAAAGAACACTGAAGCTTTCTTT. Protein product: CASSPTRPRKKNTEAFF.

The genes are TRBV6-1 and TRBJ2-7, with D tentatively TRBD1 or TRBD2 (5 bases each). The CDR3 totals 13 residues. The V and J ends lost 8 bases and 2 bases respectively, with 13 bases between them. Germline V gene sequence: CDR1 MNHNS, CDR2 SASEGT. The CDR3, as DNA: TGTGCCAGCGCCGCCCGGGGCCCCTACGAGCAGTACTTC. This sequence encodes CASAARGPYEQYF.

The chain has TRBV5-1 and TRBJ1-2; perhaps TRBD1 as D (5 bases). Per germline, CDR1 SGHRS and CDR2 YFSETQ. The V and J ends lost 1 base and 8 bases respectively, with 18 bases between them. The CDR3 length is 15 residues. CDR3 bases: TGCGCCAGCAGCTTGTATATCGAGGGCTCAGGGGGCTACACCTTC. Translating it yields CASSLYIEGSGGYTF.